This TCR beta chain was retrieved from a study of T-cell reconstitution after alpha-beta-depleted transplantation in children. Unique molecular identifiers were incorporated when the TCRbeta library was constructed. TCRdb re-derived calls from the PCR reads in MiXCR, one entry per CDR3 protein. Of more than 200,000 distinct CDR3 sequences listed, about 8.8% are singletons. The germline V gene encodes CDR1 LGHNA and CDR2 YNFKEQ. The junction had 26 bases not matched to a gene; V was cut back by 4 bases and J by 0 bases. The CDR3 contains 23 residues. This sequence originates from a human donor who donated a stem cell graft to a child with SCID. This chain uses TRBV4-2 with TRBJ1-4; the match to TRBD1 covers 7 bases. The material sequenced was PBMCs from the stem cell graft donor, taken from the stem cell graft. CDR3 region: CASSPLIDRVPFEAWPTNEKLFF. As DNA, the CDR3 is TGTGCCAGCAGCCCCCTAATAGACAGGGTCCCATTTGAGGCCTGGCCAACTAATGAAAAACTGTTTTTT.